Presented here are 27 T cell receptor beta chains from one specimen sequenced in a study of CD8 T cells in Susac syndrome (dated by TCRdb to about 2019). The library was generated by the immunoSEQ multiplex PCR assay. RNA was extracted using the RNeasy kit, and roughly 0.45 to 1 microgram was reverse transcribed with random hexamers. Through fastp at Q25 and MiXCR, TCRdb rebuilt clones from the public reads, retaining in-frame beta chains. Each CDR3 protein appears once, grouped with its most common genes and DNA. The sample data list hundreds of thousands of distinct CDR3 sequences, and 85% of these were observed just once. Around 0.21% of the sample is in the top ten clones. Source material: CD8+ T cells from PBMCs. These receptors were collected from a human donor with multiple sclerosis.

CDR3 loop: CASSVDHTAAYEQYF. As DNA, the CDR3 is TGTGCCAGCAGCGTAGATCATACCGCCGCCTACGAGCAGTACTTC. The chain has TRBV9 and TRBJ2-7; D unresolved. Germline CDR1 is SGDLS and CDR2 is YYNGEE. The CDR3 is 15 residues long. V dropped 0 bases and J dropped 2 bases, with 12 bases sitting between them.

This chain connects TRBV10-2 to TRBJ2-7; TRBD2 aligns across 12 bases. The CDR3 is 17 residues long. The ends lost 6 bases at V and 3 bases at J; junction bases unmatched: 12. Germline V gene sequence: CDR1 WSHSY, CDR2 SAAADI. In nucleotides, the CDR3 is TGCGCCAGCAGGGGATGGATGACTAGCGGGAGTAGCTACGAGCAGTACTTC. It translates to CASRGWMTSGSSYEQYF.

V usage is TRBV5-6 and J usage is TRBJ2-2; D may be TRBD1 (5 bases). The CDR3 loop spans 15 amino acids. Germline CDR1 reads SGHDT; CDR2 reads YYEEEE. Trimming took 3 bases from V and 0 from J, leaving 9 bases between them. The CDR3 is CASSYRRSNTGELFF. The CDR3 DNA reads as TGTGCCAGCAGCTACAGGAGATCGAACACCGGGGAGCTGTTTTTT.

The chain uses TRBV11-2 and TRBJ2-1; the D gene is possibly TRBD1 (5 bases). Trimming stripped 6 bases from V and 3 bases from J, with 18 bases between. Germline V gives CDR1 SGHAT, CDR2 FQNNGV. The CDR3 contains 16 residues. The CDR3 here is CASRRLGVTLYNEQFF. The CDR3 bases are TGTGCCAGCAGACGCTTAGGGGTTACTCTCTACAATGAGCAGTTCTTC. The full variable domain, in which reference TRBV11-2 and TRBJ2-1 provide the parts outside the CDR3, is EAGVAQSPRYKIIEKRQSVAFWCNPISGHATLYWYQQILGQGPKLLIQFQNNGVVDDSQLPKDRFSAERLKGVDSTLKIQPAKLEDSAVYLCASRRLGVTLYNEQFFGPGTRLTVL.

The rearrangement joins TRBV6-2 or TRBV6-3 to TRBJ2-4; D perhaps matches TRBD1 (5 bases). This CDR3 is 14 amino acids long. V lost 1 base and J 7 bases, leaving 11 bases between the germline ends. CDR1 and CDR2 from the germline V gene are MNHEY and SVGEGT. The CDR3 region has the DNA TGTGCCAGCAGTTACTGGGCAGGGAACAACATTCAGTACTTC. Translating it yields CASSYWAGNNIQYF.

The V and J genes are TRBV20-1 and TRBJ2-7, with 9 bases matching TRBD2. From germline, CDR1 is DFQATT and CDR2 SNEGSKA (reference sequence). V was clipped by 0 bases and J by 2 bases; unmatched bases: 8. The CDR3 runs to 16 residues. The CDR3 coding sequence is TGCAGTGCTAGAGATCAGCGACTAGCGGTTCCCTACGAGCAGTACTTC. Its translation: CSARDQRLAVPYEQYF.

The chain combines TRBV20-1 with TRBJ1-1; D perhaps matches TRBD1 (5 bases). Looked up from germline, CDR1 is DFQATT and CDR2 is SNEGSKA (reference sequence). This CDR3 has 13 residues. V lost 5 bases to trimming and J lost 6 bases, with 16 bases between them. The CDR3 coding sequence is TGCAGTGCTCGGGGCCGGCTGAGGGCTGAAGCTTTCTTT. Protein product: CSARGRLRAEAFF.

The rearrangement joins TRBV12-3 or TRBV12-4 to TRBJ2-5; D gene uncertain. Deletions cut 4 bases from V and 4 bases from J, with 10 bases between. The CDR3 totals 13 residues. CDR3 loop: CASSSHASETQYF. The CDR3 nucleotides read TGTGCCAGCAGTTCCCACGCCTCAGAGACCCAGTACTTC.

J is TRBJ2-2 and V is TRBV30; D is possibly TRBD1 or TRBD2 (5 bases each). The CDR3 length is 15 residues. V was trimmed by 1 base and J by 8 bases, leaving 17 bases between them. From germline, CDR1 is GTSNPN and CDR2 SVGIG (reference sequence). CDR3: CAWSGLGGRGGELFF. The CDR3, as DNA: TGTGCCTGGAGTGGGCTTGGGGGTCGGGGTGGGGAGCTGTTTTTT.

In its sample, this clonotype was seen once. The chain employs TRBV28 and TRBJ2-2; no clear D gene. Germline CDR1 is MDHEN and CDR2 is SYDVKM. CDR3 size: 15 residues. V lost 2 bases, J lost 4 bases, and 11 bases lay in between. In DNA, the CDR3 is TGTGCCAGCAGTTTACCCCCCGAGCGCACCGGGGAGCTGTTTTTT. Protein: CASSLPPERTGELFF.

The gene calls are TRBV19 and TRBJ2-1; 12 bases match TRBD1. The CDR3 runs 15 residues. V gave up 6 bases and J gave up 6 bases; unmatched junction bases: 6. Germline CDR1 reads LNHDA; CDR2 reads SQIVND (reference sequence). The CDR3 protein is CASRTGTGGLNEQFF. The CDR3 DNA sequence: TGTGCCAGTAGAACCGGGACAGGGGGCCTCAATGAGCAGTTCTTC.

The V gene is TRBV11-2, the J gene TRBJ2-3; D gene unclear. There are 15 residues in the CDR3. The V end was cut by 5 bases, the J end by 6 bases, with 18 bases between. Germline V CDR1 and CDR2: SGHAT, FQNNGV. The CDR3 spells CASSPPLIGSDTQYF. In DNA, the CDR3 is TGTGCCAGCAGCCCACCTTTGATCGGTTCTGATACGCAGTATTTT.

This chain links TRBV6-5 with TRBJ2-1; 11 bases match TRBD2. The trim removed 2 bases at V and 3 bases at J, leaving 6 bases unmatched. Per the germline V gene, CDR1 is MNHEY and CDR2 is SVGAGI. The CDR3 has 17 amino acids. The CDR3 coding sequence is TGTGCCAGCAGTTACCTGGTAGCGGGAGGGGGCTACAATGAGCAGTTCTTC. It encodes CASSYLVAGGGYNEQFF.

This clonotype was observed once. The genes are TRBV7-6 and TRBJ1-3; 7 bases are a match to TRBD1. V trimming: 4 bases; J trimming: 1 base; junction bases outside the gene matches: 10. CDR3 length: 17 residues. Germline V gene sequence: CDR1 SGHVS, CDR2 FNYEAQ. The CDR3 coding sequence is TGTGCCAGCAGCTCCCCGGGACAGCCCTATTCTGGAAACACCATATATTTT. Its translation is CASSSPGQPYSGNTIYF. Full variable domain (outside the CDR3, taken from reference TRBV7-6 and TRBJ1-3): GAGVSQSPRYKVTKRGQDVALRCDPISGHVSLYWYRQALGQGPEFLTYFNYEAQQDKSGLPNDRFSAERPEGSISTLTIQRTEQRDSAMYRCASSSPGQPYSGNTIYFGEGSWLTVV.

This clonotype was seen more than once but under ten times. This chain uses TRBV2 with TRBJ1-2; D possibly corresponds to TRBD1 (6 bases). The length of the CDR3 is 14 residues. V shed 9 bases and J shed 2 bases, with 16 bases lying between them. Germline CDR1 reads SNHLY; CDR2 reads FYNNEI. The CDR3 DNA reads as TGTGCCAGAAGAGTAGGGGGGTTCAACTATGGCTACACCTTC. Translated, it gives CARRVGGFNYGYTF.

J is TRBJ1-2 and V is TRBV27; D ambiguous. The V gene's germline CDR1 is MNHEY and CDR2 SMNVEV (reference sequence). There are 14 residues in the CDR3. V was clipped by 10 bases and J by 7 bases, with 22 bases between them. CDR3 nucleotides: TGTGCCACCGCCGGGCTACCCTTAAAGGGTGGCTACACCTTC. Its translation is CATAGLPLKGGYTF.

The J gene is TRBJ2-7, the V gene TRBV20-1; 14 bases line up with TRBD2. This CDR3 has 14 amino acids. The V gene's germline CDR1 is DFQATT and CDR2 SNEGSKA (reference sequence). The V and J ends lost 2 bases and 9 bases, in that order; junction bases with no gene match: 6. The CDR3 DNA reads TGCAGTGCTAGACCGGGACTAGCGGGAGTGTGGCAGTACTTC. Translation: CSARPGLAGVWQYF.

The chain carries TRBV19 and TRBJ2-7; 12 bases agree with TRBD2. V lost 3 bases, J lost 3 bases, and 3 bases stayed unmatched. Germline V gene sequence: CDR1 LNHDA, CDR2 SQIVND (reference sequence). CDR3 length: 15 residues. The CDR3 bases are TGTGCCAGTAGTATCGGGACTAGCGGGTTCTACGAGCAGTACTTC. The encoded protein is CASSIGTSGFYEQYF.

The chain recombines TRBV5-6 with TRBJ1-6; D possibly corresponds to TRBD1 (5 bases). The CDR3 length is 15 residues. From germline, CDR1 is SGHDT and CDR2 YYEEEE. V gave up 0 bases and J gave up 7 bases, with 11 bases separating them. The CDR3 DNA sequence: TGTGCCAGCAGCTTGGACGGGGCGAGGAATTCACCCCTCCACTTT. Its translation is CASSLDGARNSPLHF.

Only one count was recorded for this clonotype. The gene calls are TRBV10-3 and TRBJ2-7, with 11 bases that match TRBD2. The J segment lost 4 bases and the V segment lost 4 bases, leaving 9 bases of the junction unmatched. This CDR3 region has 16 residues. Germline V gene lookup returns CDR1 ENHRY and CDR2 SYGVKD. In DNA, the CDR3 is TGTGCCATCAGTGGATCAACTAGCGGGAGTGGGTACGAGCAGTACTTC. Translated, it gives CAISGSTSGSGYEQYF.

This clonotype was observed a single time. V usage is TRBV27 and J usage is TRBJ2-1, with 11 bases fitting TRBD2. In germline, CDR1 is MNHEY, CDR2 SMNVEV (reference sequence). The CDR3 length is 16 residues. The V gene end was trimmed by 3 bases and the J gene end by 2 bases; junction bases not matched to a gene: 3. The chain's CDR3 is CASSFLLAGAYNEQFF. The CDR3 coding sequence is TGTGCCAGCAGTTTCTTACTAGCGGGAGCCTACAATGAGCAGTTCTTC.

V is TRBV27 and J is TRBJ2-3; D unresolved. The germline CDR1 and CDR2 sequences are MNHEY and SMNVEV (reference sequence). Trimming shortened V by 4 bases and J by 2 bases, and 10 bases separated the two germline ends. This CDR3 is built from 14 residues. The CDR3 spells CASSWNVLTDTQYF. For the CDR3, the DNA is TGTGCCAGCAGTTGGAACGTACTCACAGATACGCAGTATTTT.

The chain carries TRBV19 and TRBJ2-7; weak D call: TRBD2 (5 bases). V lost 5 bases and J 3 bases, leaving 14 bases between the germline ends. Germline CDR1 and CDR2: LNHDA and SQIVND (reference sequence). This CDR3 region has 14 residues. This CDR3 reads CASSGGLLSYEQYF. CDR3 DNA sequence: TGTGCCAGTAGTGGCGGGCTGTTGAGCTACGAGCAGTACTTC.

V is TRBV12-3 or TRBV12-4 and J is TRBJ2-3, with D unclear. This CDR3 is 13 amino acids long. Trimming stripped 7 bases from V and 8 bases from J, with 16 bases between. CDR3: CASTAPRLATQYF. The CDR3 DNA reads TGTGCCAGCACTGCACCCCGGTTGGCTACGCAGTATTTT.

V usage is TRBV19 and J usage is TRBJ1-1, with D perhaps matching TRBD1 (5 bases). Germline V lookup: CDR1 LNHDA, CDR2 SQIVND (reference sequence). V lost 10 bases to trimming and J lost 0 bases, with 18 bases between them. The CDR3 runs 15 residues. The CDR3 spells CATLSPGGVNTEAFF. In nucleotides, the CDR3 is TGTGCCACTCTCAGCCCGGGGGGGGTGAACACTGAAGCTTTCTTT.

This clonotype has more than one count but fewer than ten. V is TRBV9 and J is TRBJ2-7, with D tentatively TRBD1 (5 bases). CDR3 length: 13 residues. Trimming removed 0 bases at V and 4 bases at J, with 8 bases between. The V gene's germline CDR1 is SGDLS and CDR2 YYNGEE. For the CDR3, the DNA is TGTGCCAGCAGCGTAGCTCAGGGATACGAGCAGTACTTC. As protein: CASSVAQGYEQYF.

The CDR3 DNA sequence: TGTGCCAGCAGTTTAATTGGCAGCTTATATGGCTACACCTTC. Translating gives CASSLIGSLYGYTF. V is TRBV12-3 or TRBV12-4 and J is TRBJ1-2; D not resolved. The CDR3 runs 14 residues. Between the trimmed V and J ends, which lost 2 bases and 5 bases, there was a span of 12 bases.